This TCR beta chain was recovered during a study of response to subunit inactivated influenza vaccine. Broader study findings: Authors suggested each seasonal flu vaccination may recruit only limited numbers of new T cells.

This clonotype was found a few times. The antigen is unknown. The CDR3 length is 15 residues. Germline V gene lookup returns CDR1 LGHNA and CDR2 YNFKEQ. V lost 0 bases to trimming and J lost 6 bases, with 9 bases between them. TCRdb re-called the RT-PCR reads with MiXCR, one entry per CDR3 protein. Altogether 800,000 to 1,000,000 distinct CDR3 sequences are present, around 20% being singletons, with the ten largest covering more than 8.5%. The V call is TRBV4-2, the J call TRBJ1-6; D is possibly TRBD1 (5 bases). Here the sequenced sample was PBMCs from blood, taken approximately 5 days after vaccination. This sequence was found in a man in his forties or fifties who received an inactivated influenza vaccine. CDR3 in amino acids: CASSQEGDSNSPLHF. The CDR3 bases are TGTGCCAGCAGCCAAGAGGGCGACAGTAATTCACCCCTCCACTTT.